This TCR beta chain was observed in a study of lymphopenia after photon versus proton radiotherapy. General study findings and limits: Oligoclonal CD8+ Temra expansion after nadir drove photon patients' diversity drop. Only patients who died were analyzed for survival; proton advantage is unproven. Under photons, naive T cells and diversity fell while effector/memory populations rose.

The V gene's germline CDR1 is SGHDT and CDR2 YYEEEE. Germline trimming cut 4 bases from V and 6 bases from J; bases unmatched to any gene: 4. CDR3 length equals 15 residues. With regard to this clone: Its antigen is unknown.

Generated by immunoSEQ multiplex PCR, the TCRdb table keeps only in-frame clones and is missing some. The profile shows 50,000 or so clones, more than 85% of them singletons. The origin of this receptor is a woman in her thirties or forties with cholangiocarcinoma. The chain couples TRBV5-6 to TRBJ2-1, with TRBD2 matching over 13 bases. Here the sequenced sample was peripheral blood, taken from a patient treated with photon-based radiotherapy. CDR3 region: CASSAGTSGTNEQFF. The CDR3 DNA follows: TGTGCCAGCAGCGCCGGGACTAGCGGGACCAATGAGCAGTTCTTC.